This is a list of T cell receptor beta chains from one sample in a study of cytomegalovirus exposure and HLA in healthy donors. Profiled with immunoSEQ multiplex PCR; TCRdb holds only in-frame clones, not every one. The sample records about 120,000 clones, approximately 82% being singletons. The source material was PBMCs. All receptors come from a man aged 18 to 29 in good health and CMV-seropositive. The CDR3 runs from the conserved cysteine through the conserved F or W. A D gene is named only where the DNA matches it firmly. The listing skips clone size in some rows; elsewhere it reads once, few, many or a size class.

CDR3: CASSRDRLNNYGYTF; DNA: TGTGCCAGCAGCCGCGACAGGCTGAATAACTATGGCTACACCTTC; size: NA; J: TRBJ1-2; D: NA; V: TRBV6-5
CDR3: CASSLRSGGADEQFF; DNA: TGTGCCAGCAGCTTAAGGAGCGGGGGGGCAGATGAGCAGTTCTTC; size: NA; J: TRBJ2-1; D: TRBD2; V: TRBV7-2
CDR3: CASSFTGAYEQYF; DNA: TGTGCCAGCAGTTTTACAGGGGCCTACGAGCAGTACTTC; size: few; J: TRBJ2-7; D: TRBD1; V: TRBV27
CDR3: CASSLAETGELFF; DNA: TGTGCCAGCAGCCTAGCTGAAACCGGGGAGCTGTTTTTT; size: few; J: TRBJ2-2; D: NA; V: TRBV4-2
CDR3: CASSARLAGAEQYF; DNA: TGTGCCAGCAGCGCGCGACTAGCGGGGGCCGAGCAGTACTTC; size: NA; J: TRBJ2-7; D: TRBD2; V: TRBV13
CDR3: CASSQSGLDTEAFF; DNA: TGTGCCAGCAGCCAATCGGGATTGGACACTGAAGCTTTCTTT; size: NA; J: TRBJ1-1; D: NA; V: TRBV14
CDR3: CASSLGTGVDEQYF; DNA: TGTGCCAGCAGCTTAGGGACAGGGGTCGACGAGCAGTACTTC; size: NA; J: TRBJ2-7; D: TRBD1; V: TRBV13
CDR3: CASSGTNSSYNEQFF; DNA: TGTGCCAGCAGTGGTACCAACAGCTCCTACAATGAGCAGTTCTTC; size: NA; J: TRBJ2-1; D: NA; V: TRBV2
CDR3: CASSRPPWPTDTQYF; DNA: TGTGCCAGCAGCCGCCCACCCTGGCCCACAGATACGCAGTATTTT; size: NA; J: TRBJ2-3; D: NA; V: TRBV7-2
CDR3: CASSQGAGSPLHF; DNA: TGTGCCAGTTCACAGGGGGCAGGATCACCCCTCCACTTT; size: NA; J: TRBJ1-6; D: TRBD1; V: TRBV7-8
CDR3: CASPSETGGNEQFF; DNA: TGTGCCAGCCCCTCGGAGACAGGGGGCAATGAGCAGTTCTTC; size: NA; J: TRBJ2-1; D: TRBD1; V: TRBV5-4
CDR3: CASSLAPGEDTQYF; DNA: TGTGCCAGCAGCTTGGCGCCAGGGGAAGATACGCAGTATTTT; size: NA; J: TRBJ2-3; D: NA; V: TRBV5-4
CDR3: CASSEMGSSYNEQFF; DNA: TGCGCCAGCAGTGAGATGGGGAGCTCCTACAATGAGCAGTTCTTC; size: NA; J: TRBJ2-1; D: NA; V: TRBV10-2
CDR3: CASSQDASGATYEQYF; DNA: TGTGCCAGCAGCCAAGATGCTAGCGGGGCAACCTACGAGCAGTACTTC; size: NA; J: TRBJ2-7; D: TRBD2; V: TRBV4-2
CDR3: CASSPGQGGTYEQYF; DNA: TGTGCCAGCTCACCAGGACAGGGTGGTACCTACGAGCAGTACTTC; size: few; J: TRBJ2-7; D: TRBD1; V: TRBV18
CDR3: CASSLSQDRGETQYF; DNA: TGTGCCAGCAGCTTAAGTCAGGATCGGGGAGAGACCCAGTACTTC; size: NA; J: TRBJ2-5; D: NA; V: TRBV5-4
CDR3: CASSENDTGFTRYF; DNA: TGTGCCAGCAGTGAAAACGACACCGGCTTTACCCGGTACTTC; size: NA; J: TRBJ2-5; D: NA; V: TRBV2
CDR3: CASMGLGTDTQYF; DNA: TGTGCCAGCATGGGTCTAGGCACAGATACGCAGTATTTT; size: NA; J: TRBJ2-3; D: NA; V: TRBV6-1
CDR3: CASRARGSGNTIYF; DNA: TGTGCCAGTAGAGCCCGGGGAAGCGGAAACACCATATATTTT; size: NA; J: TRBJ1-3; D: NA; V: TRBV19
CDR3: CASSLYREQETQYF; DNA: TGTGCCAGCAGTTTATACAGGGAACAAGAGACCCAGTACTTC; size: NA; J: TRBJ2-5; D: NA; V: TRBV28
CDR3: CASEGLMYQETQYF; DNA: TGTGCCAGCGAAGGACTCATGTACCAAGAGACCCAGTACTTC; size: once; J: TRBJ2-5; D: NA; V: TRBV2
CDR3: CASSVNSRDSSTDTQYF; DNA: TGTGCCAGCAGCGTAAATTCACGGGACAGCAGCACAGATACGCAGTATTTT; size: few; J: TRBJ2-3; D: TRBD1; V: TRBV2
CDR3: CASSSPGLSVYNEQFF; DNA: TGTGCCAGCAGCTCCCCGGGACTCAGCGTCTACAATGAGCAGTTCTTC; size: NA; J: TRBJ2-1; D: NA; V: TRBV13
CDR3: CASSSGQGPVGSNQPQHF; DNA: TGTGCCAGCAGCTCCGGTCAGGGGCCCGTTGGGAGCAATCAGCCCCAGCATTTT; size: NA; J: TRBJ1-5; D: NA; V: TRBV7-9
CDR3: CASSIQDNQPQHF; DNA: TGTGCCAGTAGTATACAGGATAATCAGCCCCAGCATTTT; size: NA; J: TRBJ1-5; D: NA; V: TRBV19
CDR3: CASSVADYSYEQYF; DNA: TGTGCCAGCAGCGTAGCTGACTACTCCTACGAGCAGTACTTC; size: NA; J: TRBJ2-7; D: NA; V: TRBV9
CDR3: CASTGGPSYEQYF; DNA: TGTGCCAGCACGGGGGGGCCGTCGTACGAGCAGTACTTC; size: NA; J: TRBJ2-7; D: TRBD2; V: TRBV28
CDR3: CASGSPGGLKYGYTF; DNA: TGTGCCAGCGGGTCCCCAGGGGGCCTCAAGTATGGCTACACCTTC; size: NA; J: TRBJ1-2; D: TRBD1; V: TRBV2
CDR3: CASSEGPANYGYTF; DNA: TGTGCCAGCAGTGAAGGGCCAGCAAACTATGGCTACACCTTC; size: NA; J: TRBJ1-2; D: NA; V: TRBV25-1
CDR3: CASSLEENQPQHF; DNA: TGTGCCAGCAGCCTAGAAGAGAATCAGCCCCAGCATTTT; size: NA; J: TRBJ1-5; D: NA; V: TRBV6-4
CDR3: CASRQTSSYNEQFF; DNA: TGTGCCAGCAGACAGACGAGCTCCTACAATGAGCAGTTCTTC; size: few; J: TRBJ2-1; D: NA; V: TRBV25-1
CDR3: CAWSVPVAWNEQFF; DNA: TGTGCCTGGAGCGTTCCGGTTGCGTGGAATGAGCAGTTCTTC; size: NA; J: TRBJ2-1; D: NA; V: TRBV30
CDR3: CASSTQGDYGYTF; DNA: TGTGCCAGCAGTACACAGGGAGACTATGGCTACACCTTC; size: NA; J: TRBJ1-2; D: NA; V: TRBV6-5
CDR3: CAISEQVNTEAFF; DNA: TGTGCCATCAGTGAACAGGTGAACACTGAAGCTTTCTTT; size: once; J: TRBJ1-1; D: NA; V: TRBV10-3
CDR3: CASSVNPATGDSYEQYF; DNA: TGTGCCAGCAGCGTAAACCCCGCGACAGGGGACTCCTACGAGCAGTACTTC; size: NA; J: TRBJ2-7; D: TRBD1; V: TRBV9
CDR3: CATSLTGGEGQPQHF; DNA: TGTGCCACCAGCCTTACAGGAGGGGAAGGGCAGCCCCAGCATTTT; size: NA; J: TRBJ1-5; D: NA; V: TRBV15
CDR3: CSVGGDSGIAEAFF; DNA: TGCAGCGTGGGGGGAGACTCCGGTATAGCTGAAGCTTTCTTT; size: NA; J: TRBJ1-1; D: NA; V: TRBV29-1
CDR3: CASGSGTGNGANVLTF; DNA: TGTGCCAGCGGGTCCGGGACAGGGAACGGGGCCAACGTCCTGACTTTC; size: few; J: TRBJ2-6; D: TRBD1; V: TRBV2
CDR3: CASSFWGQGPQETQYF; DNA: TGTGCCAGTAGTTTCTGGGGACAGGGGCCCCAAGAGACCCAGTACTTC; size: NA; J: TRBJ2-5; D: TRBD1; V: TRBV19
CDR3: CAWSVLRGTTEAFF; DNA: TGTGCCTGGAGTGTACTTCGAGGAACGACTGAAGCTTTCTTT; size: NA; J: TRBJ1-1; D: NA; V: TRBV30
CDR3: CAWIHFGDSGASTDTQYF; DNA: TGTGCCTGGATTCATTTCGGGGATAGCGGGGCTAGCACAGATACGCAGTATTTT; size: NA; J: TRBJ2-3; D: TRBD2; V: TRBV30
CDR3: CASSLTGQEVYGYTF; DNA: TGTGCCAGCAGCTTAACGGGACAGGAAGTGTATGGCTACACCTTC; size: NA; J: TRBJ1-2; D: TRBD1; V: TRBV5-6
CDR3: CASSLGTSGANTGELFF; DNA: TGTGCCAGCAGCTTAGGGACTAGCGGGGCCAACACCGGGGAGCTGTTTTTT; size: once; J: TRBJ2-2; D: TRBD2; V: TRBV5-4
CDR3: CASSDPQGKGYEQYF; DNA: TGTGCCAGCAGTGATCCACAGGGGAAAGGCTACGAGCAGTACTTC; size: NA; J: TRBJ2-7; D: TRBD1; V: TRBV2
CDR3: CASSLRAGSSRDEQFF; DNA: TGTGCCAGCAGCTTACGGGCGGGGTCCTCTCGGGATGAGCAGTTCTTC; size: once; J: TRBJ2-1; D: NA; V: TRBV7-3
CDR3: CASSPGQGIYEQYF; DNA: TGTGCCAGCAGCCCGGGACAGGGGATCTACGAGCAGTACTTC; size: NA; J: TRBJ2-7; D: TRBD1; V: TRBV13
CDR3: CAWRSRSSYEQYF; DNA: TGTGCCTGGAGATCGAGGAGCTCCTACGAGCAGTACTTC; size: NA; J: TRBJ2-7; D: NA; V: TRBV30
CDR3: CASSLETAEAFF; DNA: TGTGCCAGCAGCTTAGAGACAGCAGAAGCTTTCTTT; size: NA; J: TRBJ1-1; D: NA; V: TRBV7-9
CDR3: CASSQGTYGYTF; DNA: TGCGCCAGCAGCCAAGGAACTTATGGCTACACCTTC; size: few; J: TRBJ1-2; D: NA; V: TRBV4-1
CDR3: CASSPGTGTNQPQHF; DNA: TGTGCCAGCAGCCCCGGGACAGGGACAAATCAGCCCCAGCATTTT; size: NA; J: TRBJ1-5; D: TRBD1; V: TRBV13
CDR3: CASSVGAAGGTDTQYF; DNA: TGTGCCAGCAGTGTGGGAGCGGCCGGCGGCACAGATACGCAGTATTTT; size: NA; J: TRBJ2-3; D: NA; V: TRBV6-4
CDR3: CAWSPDPGVSGTDTQYF; DNA: TGTGCCTGGAGTCCCGACCCGGGGGTTAGCGGGACAGATACGCAGTATTTT; size: NA; J: TRBJ2-3; D: TRBD2; V: TRBV30
CDR3: CASSKFVYEAFF; DNA: TGTGCCAGCAGCAAATTTGTGTATGAAGCTTTCTTT; size: once; J: TRBJ1-1; D: NA; V: TRBV21-1
CDR3: CASSSPGYMNTEAFF; DNA: TGTGCCAGTAGTTCCCCGGGGTATATGAACACTGAAGCTTTCTTT; size: NA; J: TRBJ1-1; D: NA; V: TRBV19
CDR3: CASSYGDRNTGELFF; DNA: TGTGCCAGCAGTTACGGGGACAGAAACACCGGGGAGCTGTTTTTT; size: NA; J: TRBJ2-2; D: TRBD1; V: TRBV6-6